This T cell receptor beta chain came from a study of blood T cell repertoires in COVID-19. TCRdb's copy holds only in-frame clones and misses some; the assay was immunoSEQ multiplex PCR. This table holds over 130,000 clones, around 87% found once. Specimen: peripheral blood. This TCR was recovered from a human donor in a cohort sampled during active COVID-19.

The CDR3 protein is CASSLSGLAGVAYNEQFF. CDR3 coding DNA: TGTGCCAGCAGCTTATCAGGGCTAGCGGGGGTCGCCTACAATGAGCAGTTCTTC. The V and J genes are TRBV7-3 and TRBJ2-1; 10 nucleotides match TRBD2. The germline V gene encodes CDR1 SGHTA and CDR2 FQGTGA. This CDR3 is built from 18 residues. Germline trimming cut 2 bases from V and 2 bases from J; bases unmatched to any gene: 9.